This T cell receptor beta chain was profiled in a study of shared clonotypes between healthy human individuals. Trimming shortened V by 7 bases and J by 4 bases, and 14 bases separated the two germline ends. The germline CDR1 and CDR2 sequences are SGDLS and YYNGEE. This CDR3 is 13 amino acids long. Samples underwent the assay at deep level. Measured with immunoSEQ multiplex PCR; TCRdb has only the in-frame clones, and not every one. Among under 1,100,000 clones listed, more than 60% were seen once. This clone is a singleton in its sample. The chain recombines TRBV9 with TRBJ1-1, with D possibly matching TRBD1 (6 bases). Material for sequencing was memory CD4+ T cells sorted from blood. The subset denotes: CD45RA-negative fraction. The receptor was isolated from a man aged 18 to 30 in good health. CDR3 nucleotide sequence: TGTGCCAGCTCGAGGGGGGGACCCACTGAAGCTTTCTTT. Translating gives CASSRGGPTEAFF.